This TCR beta chain was sequenced for a study of blood T cell repertoires in COVID-19. Clones were sequenced by immunoSEQ multiplex PCR, and TCRdb holds only the in-frame ones, with some missing. The sample yields 150,000 or so clones, about 79% seen once. The CDR3 has 13 amino acids. Germline V gene sequence: CDR1 SGHRS, CDR2 YFSETQ. The germline V and J ends were trimmed by 2 bases and 1 base, with 6 bases remaining between them. The sample consisted of peripheral blood. The chain carries TRBV5-1 and TRBJ1-2; D not certain. The TCR sequence derives from a woman older than 75 with active or convalescent COVID-19. This CDR3 reads CASSFQINYGYTF. The CDR3 DNA reads TGCGCCAGCAGCTTTCAGATTAACTATGGCTACACCTTC.